Listed below are T cell receptor beta chains from one sample, sequenced in a study of cytomegalovirus exposure and HLA in healthy donors. Sequencing was performed with immunoSEQ multiplex PCR; in TCRdb, only in-frame clones are kept and a portion is missing. The profile shows approximately 160,000 clones, about 76% of them singletons. Specimen: PBMCs. The origin of the receptors is a woman aged 40 to 50 in good health and CMV-seropositive. CDR3s include the opening cysteine and the closing phenylalanine or tryptophan. A D gene is named only where the DNA matches it firmly.

TRBV28 | NA | CASHRNTEAFF
TRBV28 | TRBD1 | CASRRTGGTEAFF
TRBV7-9 | NA | CASSRQAGNEQYF
TRBV7-2 | NA | CASSLQTNSNQPQHF
TRBV14 | NA | CASSQDPSRMISYEQYF
TRBV30 | NA | CAWSVGAGMGMRQPQHF
TRBV7-9 | NA | CASSLAMGAGSTDTQYF
TRBV7-9 | TRBD1 | CASSRRDRAHEQYF
TRBV7-9 | TRBD1 | CASSLGVDRGRTYGYTF
TRBV5-1 | TRBD1 | CASSIDRGRDTF
TRBV18 | NA | CASSPNRDGEGYTF
TRBV7-2 | TRBD2 | CASSLQSVASGGREQFF
TRBV29-1 | NA | CSVEELISYNEQFF
TRBV5-6 | NA | CASSLRGPGVYEQYF
TRBV28 | TRBD1 | CASSSGQGNQPQHF
TRBV11-3 | TRBD1 | CASSQRQGMEEQYF
TRBV25-1 | NA | CASSARDSSYEQYF
TRBV4-3 | TRBD2 | CASSQVLAGGGWQETQYF
TRBV4-2 | TRBD1 | CASRRSGTDQETQYF
TRBV7-6 | NA | CASSSTRTSTDTQYF
TRBV9 | TRBD1 | CASSVAGTGRSGNTIYF
TRBV18 | NA | CASSPAGEQFF
TRBV4-1 | TRBD2 | CASSQVRSSGSEELFF
TRBV30 | TRBD2 | CAWHSGTSGARNEQFF
TRBV28 | NA | CASSSDSYGYTF
TRBV28 | NA | CASSLTAQTYGYTF
TRBV6-1 | NA | CASGNRASANYGYTF
TRBV2 | NA | CASSPRQTNYGYTF
TRBV11-2 | TRBD2 | CASSPLTSGRGEQYF
TRBV18 | TRBD1 | CASSPWGQKETQYF
TRBV6-5 | NA | CASSPQTVMNTEAFF
TRBV5-1 | TRBD1 | CASSYLLPGTGDTEAFF
TRBV9 | TRBD1 | CASSPIRGTATNTEAFF
TRBV28 | TRBD2 | CASSLLAGSNYEQYF
TRBV6-1 | NA | CASSAFTDTQYF
TRBV15 | NA | CATSDGDSYGYTF
TRBV7-9 | TRBD1 | CSSSPTGQDEQYF
TRBV7-2 | NA | CASSLGTEFYEQYF
TRBV30 | TRBD1 | CSGTGGKNIQYF
TRBV30 | NA | CACNRAGETQYF
TRBV7-2 | TRBD1 | CASSQGQAWNTIYF
TRBV28 | TRBD1 | CASSSGQEEGYGYTF
TRBV7-2 | TRBD2 | CASSGSGGRKYNEQFF
TRBV19 | NA | CASSSLNEQFF
TRBV2 | NA | CARQFERDRTEAFF
TRBV6-6 | NA | CASSYPTADTQYF
TRBV5-8 | NA | CASSLWEEQYF
TRBV5-6 | TRBD1 | CASSHRGPGEKLFF
TRBV25-1 | NA | CASSAGGQATF
TRBV10-3 | TRBD1 | CAISESGQGELETQYF
TRBV6-5 | TRBD1 | CASSYQGQPGVYEQYF
TRBV7-9 | TRBD1 | CSSSLGQGWAFF
TRBV5-1 | TRBD2 | CASSFRLASTDTQYF
TRBV10-3 | NA | CAISQRETDTQYF